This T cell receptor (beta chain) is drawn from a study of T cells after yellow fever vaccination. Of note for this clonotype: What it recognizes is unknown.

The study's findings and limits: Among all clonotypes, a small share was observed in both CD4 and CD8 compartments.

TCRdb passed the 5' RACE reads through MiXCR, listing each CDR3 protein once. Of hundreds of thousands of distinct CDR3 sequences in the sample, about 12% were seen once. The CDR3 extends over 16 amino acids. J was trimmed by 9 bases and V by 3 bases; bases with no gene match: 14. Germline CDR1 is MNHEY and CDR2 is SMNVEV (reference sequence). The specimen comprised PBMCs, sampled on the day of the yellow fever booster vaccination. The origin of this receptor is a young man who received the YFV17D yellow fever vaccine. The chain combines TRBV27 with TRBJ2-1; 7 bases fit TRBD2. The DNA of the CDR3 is TGTGCCAGCAGTTTGTCCCCCTGGACTAGTGATGGTGAGCAGTTCTTC. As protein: CASSLSPWTSDGEQFF.